The text below deals with one T cell receptor (beta chain). This clonotype was picked up many times. The target of this receptor is not known. Per-base quality was not reported, and no clone a single base away is much larger than it. The 39 donors, aged about 6 to 95 years, were systemically healthy Caucasian individuals from Russia. Around 9.7 milliliters of peripheral blood were collected from each donor into EDTA-treated Vacutainer tubes. Ficoll-Paque density-gradient centrifugation was used to isolate PBMCs, with at least 6 million per sample. Trizol reagent was used to extract total RNA from the PBMCs, yielding at least 5 micrograms per sample. The percentages of naive CD45RAhigh/CD27high T cells were determined by flow cytometry on a PBMC aliquot from every donor. This record comes from a study of blood T cells in healthy people across ages (dated by TCRdb to between 2015 and 2016). Regarding the complete study: In model experiments, template switching captured about one uniquely barcoded TCR beta cDNA molecule for every two T cells. The study measured age-related changes in TCR beta repertoire diversity using deep sequencing normalized with unique cDNA molecular identifiers. Four age groups were formed from the donors: young (average 16 years), middle-aged (just under 40), aged (approximately 60) and long-lived (more than 75). To avoid experimental bias, donors of different ages were distributed randomly across sequencing lanes. Two additional independent replicas of 1 million unique cDNA reads from the same blood draw were analyzed for two donors (one aged 18 to 29 and one aged 80 or older). The study at large found these results: Total diversity estimates from one million sequenced T cells were considered lower bounds and underestimates. Observed TCR beta diversity correlated strongly with the percentage of naive T cells measured by flow cytometry. As age increased, observed TCR beta diversity per million T cells dropped in a roughly linear way, and a significant reduction was already evident by age about 36. Compared with the aged group, the long-lived group had more naive CD4+ T cells, fewer expanded clones and increased TCR diversity, a pattern suggesting age selection. Conclusive comparison of naive and antigen-experienced compartments was prevented by the profiling of bulk unsorted PBMCs. The CMV infection status of donors was not known, potentially confounding age-related changes in expanded clonotypes.

The CDR3 covers 16 residues, taking in both the cysteine and the phenylalanine. Solely the CDR3 DNA is kept, with 48 bases framed from the first base. For CDR1 and CDR2, the germline V gene lists LGHNA and YSLEER. The V and J ends are trimmed by 4 bases and 0 bases, leaving 10 bases between them. Libraries were made using 5' RACE. Reads for this sample came from an Illumina HiSeq 2500. A second PCR of roughly 6 to 11 cycles was run with a J-beta primer mix and a sample-barcoded 5' primer. A unique molecular identifier was introduced onto each TCR beta cDNA molecule by a template-switch 5' adaptor carrying 12 random nucleotides. Each sample yielded at least 3 million CDR3-containing paired-end reads. First-strand cDNA was synthesized from all RNA with the Mint cDNA synthesis kit, primed by a TRBC-specific oligonucleotide. All cDNA was treated with uracil-DNA glycosylase and then went through a first 18-cycle PCR with the universal primers M1SS and BC2_uni_R. The study's own analysis went as follows. Normalization of each sample was performed by random selection of 1 million high-quality reads, each carrying a distinct molecular identifier. Instead of being binned into consensus sequences, reads with shared molecular identifiers were discarded. MiTCR, set to a Q25 quality threshold and the strictest error-elimination algorithm, was used for CDR3 identification, clonotype clustering and error correction. A nonparametric unseen species model with Euler transformation was used to estimate a lower bound on total TCR beta diversity. TCRdb applied fastp at Q25 and MiXCR to the public reads, then kept only in-frame beta chains. Here each entry gathers all rows of one CDR3 protein and keeps the most common genes and DNA. The V and J calls follow TCRdb's processing rather than the paper's. This sample lists more than 800,000 distinct CDR3 sequences; around 28% were detected once. The top ten hold around 16% of the sample.

Sequencing used blood. The rearrangement joined TRBV4-3 to TRBJ2-6; no D gene is confidently identified. The receptor was isolated from a woman aged 80 or over in good health. The CDR3 is CASSLSVSSGANVLTF. The DNA sequence is as follows: TGCGCCAGCAGCCTCAGTGTGAGCTCTGGGGCCAACGTCCTGACTTTC.